The 6 T cell receptor beta chains below were found in one sample sequenced in a study of blood T cell repertoires in COVID-19. Measured with immunoSEQ multiplex PCR; TCRdb has only the in-frame clones, and not every one. The table has 27,000 or so clones, 85% to 90% seen once. Sequencing was done on a sample of peripheral blood. Receptor source: a human donor in a cohort sampled during active COVID-19.

In its sample, this clone was seen once. The chain carries TRBV4-1 and TRBJ2-7, with 7 bases that match TRBD2. Germline V lookup: CDR1 MGHRA, CDR2 YSYEKL. There are 15 residues in the CDR3. The trim removed 0 bases at V and 4 bases at J, leaving 6 bases unmatched. The CDR3 sequence is CASSQDLSGTYEQYF. CDR3 nucleotide sequence: TGCGCCAGCAGCCAAGATTTAAGCGGGACGTACGAGCAGTACTTC.

V gene TRBV7-9 combines with J gene TRBJ1-2; TRBD1 aligns across 9 bases. The CDR3 length is 16 residues. The germline V gene has CDR1 SEHNR and CDR2 FQNEAQ (reference sequence). With 5 bases clipped from V and 1 base from J, the junction kept 8 bases outside the gene matches. The CDR3 DNA reads TGTGCCAGCAGCCGACAGGGGGACGTGGGTAACTATGGCTACACCTTC. Translated, it gives CASSRQGDVGNYGYTF.

The genes are TRBV6-5 and TRBJ1-3; 7 bases align to TRBD1. CDR3 length equals 14 residues. Losses at the gene ends were 6 bases for V and 2 bases for J; bases not matched to a gene: 4. CDR1 MNHEY and CDR2 SVGAGI come from the germline V gene. The CDR3: CASSRQGPGNTIYF. CDR3 DNA sequence: TGTGCCAGCAGCCGACAGGGCCCTGGAAACACCATATATTTT.

This chain links TRBV7-3 with TRBJ1-1; TRBD1 aligns across 7 bases. This CDR3 region has 12 residues. Trimming took 5 bases from V and 11 from J; bases not matched to a gene: 8. Germline values: CDR1 SGHTA, CDR2 FQGTGA. The CDR3 sequence: CASSADRAPAFF. The CDR3 DNA follows: TGTGCCAGCAGCGCCGACAGGGCGCCGGCTTTCTTT.

V is TRBV11-2 and J is TRBJ1-1; weak D call: TRBD1 (5 bases). The germline CDR1 and CDR2 sequences are SGHAT and FQNNGV. The CDR3 runs to 12 residues. The V gene lost 1 base and the J gene lost 5 bases, with 5 bases spanning the gap. CDR3 region: CASSLAGTEAFF. Here the CDR3 DNA reads TGTGCCAGCAGCTTAGCAGGGACTGAAGCTTTCTTT.

The chain is built from TRBV30 and TRBJ1-6, with TRBD1 as a possible D gene (5 bases). The CDR3 is 20 residues long. From germline, CDR1 is GTSNPN and CDR2 SVGIG (reference sequence). Between the trimmed V and J ends, which lost 0 bases and 2 bases, there was a span of 23 bases. The CDR3 is CAWSVRRTAWGEPYNSPLHF. The CDR3 bases are TGTGCCTGGAGTGTACGCCGGACCGCATGGGGGGAGCCCTATAATTCACCCCTCCACTTT.